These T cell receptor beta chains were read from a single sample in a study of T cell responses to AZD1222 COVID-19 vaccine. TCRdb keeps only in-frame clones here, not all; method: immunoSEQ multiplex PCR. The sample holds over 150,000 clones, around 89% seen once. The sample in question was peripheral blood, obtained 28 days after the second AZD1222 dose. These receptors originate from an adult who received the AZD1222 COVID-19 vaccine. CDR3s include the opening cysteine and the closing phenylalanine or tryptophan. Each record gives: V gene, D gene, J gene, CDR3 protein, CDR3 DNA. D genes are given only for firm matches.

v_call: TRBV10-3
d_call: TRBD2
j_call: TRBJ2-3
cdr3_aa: CAISEYERGKTDTQYF
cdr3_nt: TGTGCCATCAGTGAGTACGAGCGGGGAAAGACAGATACGCAGTATTTT

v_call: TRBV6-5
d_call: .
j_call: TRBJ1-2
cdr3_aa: CASANVGQGGGYTF
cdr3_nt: TGTGCCAGCGCAAACGTAGGGCAGGGTGGTGGCTACACCTTC

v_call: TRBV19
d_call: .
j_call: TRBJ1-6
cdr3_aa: CASSILAQANSPLHF
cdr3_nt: TGTGCCAGTAGTATCCTCGCGCAGGCGAATTCACCCCTCCACTTT

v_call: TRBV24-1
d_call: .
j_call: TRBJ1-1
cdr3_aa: CATRSDTEAFF
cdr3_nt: TGTGCCACCCGGTCGGACACTGAAGCTTTCTTT

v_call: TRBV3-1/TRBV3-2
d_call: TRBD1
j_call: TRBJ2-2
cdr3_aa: CASSQASGTGYHGELFF
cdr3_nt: TGTGCCAGCAGCCAAGCCTCCGGGACAGGGTATCACGGGGAGCTGTTTTTT

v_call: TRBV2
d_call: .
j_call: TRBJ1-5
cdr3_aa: CASSLDTSDQPQHF
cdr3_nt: TGTGCCAGCAGTCTCGACACGTCTGATCAGCCCCAGCATTTT

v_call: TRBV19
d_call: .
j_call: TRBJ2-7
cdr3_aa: CASSMYLGEEYEQYF
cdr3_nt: TGTGCCAGTAGTATGTATCTGGGGGAGGAGTACGAGCAGTACTTC

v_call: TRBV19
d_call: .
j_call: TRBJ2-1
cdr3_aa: CASSGSYNEQFF
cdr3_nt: TGTGCCAGTAGCGGCTCCTACAATGAGCAGTTCTTC

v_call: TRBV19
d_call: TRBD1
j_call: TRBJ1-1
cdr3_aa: CASSTDGTGVIRRTEAFF
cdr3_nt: TGTGCCAGTAGTACAGACGGGACAGGGGTAATTAGGAGAACTGAAGCTTTCTTT

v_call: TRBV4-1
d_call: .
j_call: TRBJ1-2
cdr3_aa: CASSPGPAIFGYTF
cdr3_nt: TGCGCCAGCAGCCCAGGACCCGCGATTTTCGGCTACACCTTC

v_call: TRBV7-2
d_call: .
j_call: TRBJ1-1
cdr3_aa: CASSPWQGNTEAFF
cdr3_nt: TGTGCCAGCAGCCCCTGGCAGGGGAACACTGAAGCTTTCTTT

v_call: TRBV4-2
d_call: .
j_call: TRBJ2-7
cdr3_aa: CASSLTRGSGYEQYF
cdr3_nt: TGTGCCAGCAGCCTCACTCGGGGGAGTGGTTACGAGCAGTACTTC

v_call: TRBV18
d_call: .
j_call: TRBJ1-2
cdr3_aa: CASSPLRGDGYTF
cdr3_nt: TGTGCCAGCTCACCCCTCAGGGGCGATGGCTACACCTTC

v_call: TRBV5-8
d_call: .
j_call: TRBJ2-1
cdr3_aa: CASSFAGLGDISYNEQFF
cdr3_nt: TGTGCCAGCAGCTTTGCTGGGCTGGGGGACATCTCCTACAATGAGCAGTTCTTC

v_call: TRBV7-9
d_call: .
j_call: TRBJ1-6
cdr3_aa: CASRTEETYNSPLHF
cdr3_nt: TGTGCCAGCAGAACCGAGGAGACCTATAATTCACCCCTCCACTTT

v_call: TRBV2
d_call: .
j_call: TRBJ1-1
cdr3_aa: CASSENRISTEAFF
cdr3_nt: TGTGCCAGCAGCGAAAACAGGATTTCCACTGAAGCTTTCTTT

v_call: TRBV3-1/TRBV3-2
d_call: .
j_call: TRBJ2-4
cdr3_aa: CASSQGMWAKNIQYF
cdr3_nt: TGTGCCAGCAGCCAAGGAATGTGGGCCAAAAACATTCAGTACTTC